A selection of T cell receptor beta chains follows, all from one sample in a study of blood T cells in healthy people across ages. TCRdb reprocessed the 5' RACE reads with MiXCR, giving one entry per CDR3 protein. The table lists hundreds of thousands of distinct CDR3 sequences, over 45% of them singletons. Sequenced input: blood. The receptor source for this set is a man younger than 40 in good health. Each CDR3 is given with its conserved first and last residue. A D gene is named only where the DNA matches it firmly. The size of a clone is reported for some rows only, either as once, few or many, or as a class for expanded clones.

>TRBJ1-5|TRBV29-1|NA|NA
TGCAGCGTTGAGGACGGATACAATCAGCCCCAGCATTTT
CSVEDGYNQPQHF
>TRBJ2-5|TRBV7-2|many|NA
TGTGCCAGCAGCCTCTACCAGACCCAGTACTTC
CASSLYQTQYF
>TRBJ1-4|TRBV6-1|NA|NA
TGTGCCAGCAGTGAAGACGAGGGAACTAATGAAAAACTGTTTTTT
CASSEDEGTNEKLFF
>TRBJ2-2|TRBV29-1|NA|NA
TGCAGCGTTAAGGGTGGAGGGACAGTGACCGGGGAGCTGTTTTTT
CSVKGGGTVTGELFF
>TRBJ2-1|TRBV5-1|NA|NA
TGCGCCAGCAGCTTCGGGGTTGGAAGGAATGAGCAGTTCTTC
CASSFGVGRNEQFF
>TRBJ2-1|TRBV20-1|NA|NA
TGCAGTGCTAGGGACGGGAGCGAACATGAGCAGTTCTTC
CSARDGSEHEQFF
>TRBJ2-3|TRBV5-6|once|NA
TGTGCCAGCAGGCAAGATCGAGGTACGCAGTATTTT
CASRQDRGTQYF
>TRBJ1-4|TRBV6-1|few|NA
TGTGCCAGCAGTGAACCGGGACGGCTTAATGAAAAACTGTTTTTT
CASSEPGRLNEKLFF
>TRBJ1-2|TRBV15|medium-sized|NA
TGTGCCACCAGCAGAGATCTCGAGGGGTTTCTCTACGGCTACACCTTC
CATSRDLEGFLYGYTF
>TRBJ2-6|TRBV28|few|NA
TGTGCCAGCACCGAGGCCAGCTCTGGGGCCAACGTCCTGACTTTC
CASTEASSGANVLTF
>TRBJ2-4|TRBV11-2|NA|NA
TGTGCCAGCAGCGGAGTAGCCAAAAACATTCAGTACTTC
CASSGVAKNIQYF
>TRBJ2-5|TRBV7-7|NA|TRBD1
TGTGCTAGCAGCTTAGACAGGGGCCAAGAGACCCAGTACTTC
CASSLDRGQETQYF
>TRBJ2-7|TRBV11-1|NA|TRBD1
TGTGCCAGCAGCACCGACAGGGGGGGCTACGAGCAGTACTTC
CASSTDRGGYEQYF
>TRBJ1-1|TRBV14|NA|TRBD1
TGTGCCAGCAGCCAATCAAGCCGGGACAGGGTTAGTGGCACTGAAGCTTTCTTT
CASSQSSRDRVSGTEAFF
>TRBJ1-2|TRBV5-1|NA|NA
TGCGCCAGCAGCCCCGAGGGAGACACACGCTATGGCTACACCTTC
CASSPEGDTRYGYTF
>TRBJ1-5|TRBV2|NA|NA
TGTGCCAGCAGTGAAGCGACAGGATCCAGCCAGCCCCAGCATTTT
CASSEATGSSQPQHF
>TRBJ2-7|TRBV11-2|NA|TRBD2
TGTGCCAGCAACGGGGGGGGCCGAATCTACGAGCAGTACTTC
CASNGGGRIYEQYF
>TRBJ1-2|TRBV10-3|NA|NA
TGTGCCATCAGTGATCAACAGACCAATGGCTACACCTTC
CAISDQQTNGYTF
>TRBJ1-1|TRBV12-3/TRBV12-4|NA|NA
TGTGCCAGCAGGAACCGGGACGGCGTCCGCGCTTTCTTT
CASRNRDGVRAFF
>TRBJ2-7|TRBV7-2|few|NA
TGTGCCAGCAGCTTAGAAGGAGGGGACCCCTACGAGCAGTACTTC
CASSLEGGDPYEQYF
>TRBJ2-7|TRBV6-2/TRBV6-3|NA|NA
TGTGCCAGCACACGGAACCAGGGGCGGGAGTATTCCTACGAGCAGTACTTC
CASTRNQGREYSYEQYF
>TRBJ2-6|TRBV4-2|NA|TRBD1
TGTGCCAGCGGGAGTGGACAGGCCGGATCGACTTTC
CASGSGQAGSTF
>TRBJ2-6|TRBV13|NA|NA
TGTGCCAGCATCGAAGAGGGGGCTGGGGCCAACGTCCTGACTTTC
CASIEEGAGANVLTF
>TRBJ1-2|TRBV5-1|NA|NA
TGCGCCAGCAGCTTGGCCGGGCAGGAAGGCGTGGGGGGCTACACCTTC
CASSLAGQEGVGGYTF
>TRBJ1-2|TRBV7-2|once|TRBD1
TGTGCCAGCAGCTGGGACAGATTAAGTTATGGCTACACCTTC
CASSWDRLSYGYTF
>TRBJ2-1|TRBV5-5|NA|TRBD1
TGTGCCAGCAGCTTGGAGGGACAGGCTTACAATGAGCAGTTCTTC
CASSLEGQAYNEQFF
>TRBJ2-3|TRBV7-9|NA|NA
TGTGCCAGCAGCTTAGGAGGGAACCCAGATACGCAGTATTTT
CASSLGGNPDTQYF
>TRBJ2-2|TRBV7-2|NA|NA
TGTGCCAGCAGTTCACTAGCCAGCACCGGGGAGCTGTTTTTT
CASSSLASTGELFF
>TRBJ2-5|TRBV18|few|NA
TGTGCCAGCTCACCCCAAAAGCTAACCGGGACCCAGTACTTC
CASSPQKLTGTQYF
>TRBJ2-3|TRBV12-3/TRBV12-4|few|NA
TGTGCCAGCAGTCCCCTCGGGGCAGATACGCAGTATTTT
CASSPLGADTQYF
>TRBJ2-7|TRBV30|few|NA
TGTGCCTGGAGTCCATTATCCTACGAGCAGTACTTC
CAWSPLSYEQYF
>TRBJ1-2|TRBV4-2|many|NA
TGTGCCAGCAGCCAAGTTGACAGTCATCCTAACTATGGCTACACCTTC
CASSQVDSHPNYGYTF
>TRBJ1-2|TRBV18|few|NA
TGTGCCAGCTCACCTTCGGGGGAAATTGGTGGCTACACCTTC
CASSPSGEIGGYTF
>TRBJ2-6|TRBV9|NA|NA
TGTGCCAGCAGCTTAACCGGGACCTCCTCTGGGGCCAACGTCCTGACTTTC
CASSLTGTSSGANVLTF
>TRBJ2-1|TRBV11-3|NA|TRBD2
TGTGCCAGCAGCTTAGTATCTGGCTGGCGACTAGCGATGTACAATGAGCAGTTCTTC
CASSLVSGWRLAMYNEQFF
>TRBJ2-1|TRBV29-1|few|TRBD1
TGCAGCGTTGCCCGACAGGGGAAAGGCAATGAGCAGTTCTTC
CSVARQGKGNEQFF
>TRBJ2-3|TRBV30|NA|NA
TGTGCCTCCCTCATTCCCACAGATACGCAGTATTTT
CASLIPTDTQYF
>TRBJ2-1|TRBV20-1|NA|TRBD2
TGCAGTGCGCGGACTAGCGGGGGGCGACGCTCCTACAATGAGCAGTTCTTC
CSARTSGGRRSYNEQFF
>TRBJ2-2|TRBV7-8|NA|NA
TGTGCCAGCAGCTTTCGAAACACCGGGGAGCTGTTTTTT
CASSFRNTGELFF
>TRBJ2-1|TRBV29-1|NA|NA
TGCAGCGCGGGCCAGAACAATGAGCGGTTCTTC
CSAGQNNERFF
>TRBJ2-1|TRBV29-1|few|TRBD2
TGCAGCGTAGCGGGAGCGGCCCCGTTCAATGAGCAGTTCTTC
CSVAGAAPFNEQFF
>TRBJ2-7|TRBV5-1|NA|TRBD1
TGCGCCAGCAGCTTGCCTAGGACAGGGGGATACAATGAGCAGTACTTC
CASSLPRTGGYNEQYF
>TRBJ2-7|TRBV28|NA|NA
TGTGCCAGCACATCTTCGGGGTTCACCTACGAGCAGTACTTC
CASTSSGFTYEQYF
>TRBJ2-7|TRBV4-1|NA|NA
TGCGCCAGCAGTCGCACGTCCAGGGGGGCCCACAATGAGCAGTACTTC
CASSRTSRGAHNEQYF
>TRBJ2-1|TRBV15|NA|TRBD2
TGTGCCACCAGCGATGGGACTAGCGGGAGGATACCTCGCGCCTCCAATGAGCAGTTCTTC
CATSDGTSGRIPRASNEQFF
>TRBJ2-7|TRBV4-3|few|TRBD1
TGCGCCAGGTGGATAGCCGACAGGGGGCCCTACGAGCAGTACTTC
CARWIADRGPYEQYF
>TRBJ2-7|TRBV6-5|NA|TRBD2
TGTGCCAGCAGTTACTCGACTCGGACTAGCGGATCCTACGAGCAGTACTTC
CASSYSTRTSGSYEQYF